Listed below are T cell receptor beta chains from one sample, sequenced in a study of cytomegalovirus exposure and HLA in healthy donors. Sequencing used immunoSEQ multiplex PCR; TCRdb keeps in-frame clones, though not all of them. The table includes 100,000 to 150,000 clones, 78% detected once. The specimen sequenced was PBMCs. Receptors were obtained from a man aged 25-45 years in good health and CMV-seropositive. CDR3s include the opening cysteine and the closing phenylalanine or tryptophan. A D gene is named only where the DNA matches it firmly. Size is stated for part of the rows, as once, few or many counts, or as a class when the clone is expanded.

j_call d_call clone_size v_call cdr3_nt cdr3_aa
TRBJ1-2 - - TRBV7-2 TGTGCCAGCAGCTTATCAACAGGTGTCTATGGCTACACCTTC CASSLSTGVYGYTF
TRBJ2-5 - - TRBV4-1 TGCGCCAGCAGCCAACTGACTGAAAGGGAGACCCAGTACTTC CASSQLTERETQYF
TRBJ2-3 TRBD2 - TRBV11-1 TGTGCCAGCAGCTTAGCGCCGGGACTAGCGGGCGCAGATACGCAGTATTTT CASSLAPGLAGADTQYF
TRBJ2-1 - - TRBV5-6 TGTGCCAGCAGCTTCTTTAATGAGCAGTTCTTC CASSFFNEQFF
TRBJ2-1 - - TRBV11-3 TGTGCCAGCAGCTTAGATCGGATCCAGGACAATGAGCAGTTCTTC CASSLDRIQDNEQFF
TRBJ2-7 TRBD1 - TRBV9 TGTGCCAGCAGCGTAGACGGGACAGGGGGCGCTGGCTACGAGCAGTACTTC CASSVDGTGGAGYEQYF
TRBJ1-5 TRBD1 - TRBV28 TGTGCCAGCAGTCTCGGGACAGGGCGGCAGCCCCAGCATTTT CASSLGTGRQPQHF
TRBJ2-7 - - TRBV5-1 TGCGCCAGCAGCACGGACGGGGAAGACGAGCAGTACTTC CASSTDGEDEQYF
TRBJ1-4 - - TRBV5-4 TGTGCCAGCAGCAGTGGGGGGGGTGGGGATGAAAAACTGTTTTTT CASSSGGGGDEKLFF
TRBJ2-3 - - TRBV6-6 TGTGCCAGCAATGGACCCGGGCCCAGGGCCGGAGATACGCAGTATTTT CASNGPGPRAGDTQYF
TRBJ2-2 TRBD2 once TRBV11-3 TGTGCCAGCAGCTTAGGTGCAGGGTACGGGAGGGCCCTCGACACCGGGGAGCTGTTTTTT CASSLGAGYGRALDTGELFF
TRBJ2-1 - - TRBV4-2 TGTGCCAGCAGCCAGGTACAGGATCGCATCTACAATGAGCAGTTCTTC CASSQVQDRIYNEQFF
TRBJ1-2 TRBD1 - TRBV27 TGTGCCAGCAGTTTAGATGACAGGGGCGCCTATGGCTACACCTTC CASSLDDRGAYGYTF
TRBJ2-7 - few TRBV10-3 TGTGCCATCAGTAGGGGATACGAGCAGTACTTC CAISRGYEQYF
TRBJ2-7 TRBD2 - TRBV5-1 TGCGCCAGCAGCTTGGGCAGGGTCGGTAGCGGGATTCACGAGCAGTACTTC CASSLGRVGSGIHEQYF
TRBJ1-3 - - TRBV29-1 TGCAGCGTTGGGTGGGGGGTTGGAAACACCATATATTTT CSVGWGVGNTIYF
TRBJ1-1 TRBD1 - TRBV19 TGTGCCAGTAGTATGCAGGGGGCAATGAACACTGAAGCTTTCTTT CASSMQGAMNTEAFF
TRBJ2-7 - - TRBV5-6 TGTGCCAGCAGCTGGGGGGACTCCTACGAGCAGTACTTC CASSWGDSYEQYF
TRBJ1-4 - - TRBV27 TGTGCCAGCCAGGGCGGGGGAACTAATGAAAAACTGTTTTTT CASQGGGTNEKLFF
TRBJ1-1 TRBD1 once TRBV5-1 TGCGCCAGCAGTTTGGGTCCGGACAGGGTGGACACTGAAGCTTTCTTT CASSLGPDRVDTEAFF
TRBJ1-1 - once TRBV10-3 TGTGCCATCAACCGAATGCCAGGGAACACTGAAGCTTTCTTT CAINRMPGNTEAFF
TRBJ2-2 - - TRBV9 TGTGCCAGCAGCGTAGGGCTAGCGAACACCGGGGAGCTGTTTTTT CASSVGLANTGELFF
TRBJ2-1 - - TRBV18 TGTGCCAGCTCACCACCGAACGGGAGAAGCTACAATGAGCAGTTCTTC CASSPPNGRSYNEQFF